This record covers a single T cell receptor beta chain. The data belong to a study of blood T cell repertoires in COVID-19. TCRdb's table, derived via immunoSEQ multiplex PCR, lists solely in-frame clones and lacks some. The sample includes fewer than 500,000 clones, more than 70% of them seen just once. The CDR3 has 10 amino acids. Trimming cost V 7 bases and J 12 bases, with 12 bases left between them. Material: PBMCs or T cells enriched from blood (not recorded which). The chain links TRBV23-1 to TRBJ1-1, with D tentatively TRBD1 (5 bases). TRBV23-1 is noted as an ORF with a role that remains uncertain. The origin of this receptor is a young man who had recovered from COVID-19. CDR3 nucleotides: TGCGCCAGCACTTCAGGGAGGACTTTCTTT. As protein: CASTSGRTFF.